What follows are 32 T cell receptor beta chains derived from one specimen sequenced in a study of T cells after yellow fever vaccination. TCRdb re-derived calls from the 5' RACE reads in MiXCR, one entry per CDR3 protein. The sample lists approximately 300,000 distinct CDR3 sequences; around 7.3% were seen once. The sequenced sample was PBMCs, obtained 35 to 50 days after the first yellow fever vaccination. The receptors come from a young man who received the YFV17D yellow fever vaccine.

This clonotype turned up a few times. V usage is TRBV18 and J usage is TRBJ1-1; tentatively, D is TRBD1 (5 bases). Trimming removed 2 bases at V and 0 bases at J, with 13 bases between. Germline CDR1 is KGHSH and CDR2 is LQKENI. This CDR3 has 16 residues. The CDR3 is CASSPISPGMNTEAFF. CDR3 coding DNA: TGTGCCAGCTCACCAATATCCCCAGGGATGAACACTGAAGCTTTCTTT.

This clonotype was observed a few times. This rearrangement joins TRBV10-3 to TRBJ2-5, with TRBD2 as a possible D gene (5 bases). Germline loops: CDR1 ENHRY, CDR2 SYGVKD. Trimming stripped 5 bases from V and 2 bases from J, with 12 bases between. This CDR3 is 14 amino acids long. CDR3 residues: CAISSERTQETQYF. CDR3 in DNA: TGTGCCATCAGTAGTGAACGGACTCAAGAGACCCAGTACTTC.

V usage is TRBV20-1 and J usage is TRBJ2-2; D remains unclear. Germline assignment: CDR1 DFQATT and CDR2 SNEGSKA (reference sequence). This CDR3 comprises 16 residues. V lost 6 bases to trimming and J lost 2 bases, with 19 bases between them. CDR3 sequence (DNA): TGCAGTGCCATAAACCTAAGATACCCTAACACCGGGGAGCTGTTTTTT. Its protein product is CSAINLRYPNTGELFF.

This clonotype appeared a few times. This chain links TRBV7-9 with TRBJ2-4; TRBD2 matches at 8 bases. The junction had 6 bases not matched to a gene; V was cut back by 5 bases and J by 6 bases. The CDR3 contains 14 residues. Looked up from germline, CDR1 is SEHNR and CDR2 is FQNEAQ (reference sequence). CDR3 coding DNA: TGTGCCAGCAGCCCCCGGGCGGGGGGAAACATTCAGTACTTC. Residues: CASSPRAGGNIQYF.

This clonotype turned up a few times. The chain combines TRBV4-2 with TRBJ1-1; D is undetermined. Trimming pared 0 bases from V and 2 bases from J, leaving 13 bases between. This CDR3 comprises 16 residues. Germline V CDR1 and CDR2: LGHNA, YNFKEQ. CDR3 sequence (DNA): TGTGCCAGCAGCCAAGATAAGGTAGCGTCTAACACTGAAGCTTTCTTT. It encodes CASSQDKVASNTEAFF.

This clonotype was seen a handful of times. The rearrangement uses TRBV15 and TRBJ1-2; TRBD1 aligns across 9 bases. The length of the CDR3 is 16 residues. Germline CDR1 is LNHNV and CDR2 is YYDKDF (reference sequence). V gave up 3 bases and J gave up 7 bases; unmatched junction bases: 12. This CDR3 is CATSSRTGDEFVGYTF. CDR3 nucleotides: TGTGCCACCAGCAGTAGGACAGGGGATGAGTTTGTTGGCTACACCTTC.

The chain couples TRBV12-3 or TRBV12-4 to TRBJ2-3; weak D call: TRBD1 (6 bases). V was pared by 3 bases and J by 6 bases, with 16 bases between. This CDR3 is 15 amino acids long. The CDR3 nucleotides read TGTGCCAGCAGTTTCTTTACACAGGGATTTGATACGCAGTATTTT. It translates to CASSFFTQGFDTQYF.

The chain couples TRBV12-3 or TRBV12-4 to TRBJ1-1; D may be TRBD1 (5 bases). V was shortened by 1 base and J by 3 bases, with 24 bases between the two germline ends. The CDR3 is 19 residues long. The CDR3 bases are TGTGCCAGCAGTTTAGGTTTTTGGGACGGTCCAATTTGGCACACTGAAGCTTTCTTT. Its translation is CASSLGFWDGPIWHTEAFF.

The chain employs TRBV15 and TRBJ1-2; D is uncertain. The V gene lost 2 bases and the J gene lost 0 bases, with 16 bases spanning the gap. The CDR3 contains 17 residues. Germline CDR1 LNHNV, CDR2 YYDKDF (reference sequence). In nucleotides, the CDR3 is TGTGCCACCAGCAGAACTGCCTCGGGAGAAGCTAACTATGGCTACACCTTC. As protein: CATSRTASGEANYGYTF.

This clonotype occurred a few times. The rearrangement uses TRBV18 and TRBJ2-3; TRBD1 matches at 11 bases. Germline trimming cut 0 bases from V and 9 bases from J; bases unmatched to any gene: 2. This CDR3 comprises 14 residues. The germline gives CDR1 KGHSH, CDR2 LQKENI. The CDR3 region is CASSPPDRGRTQYF. The CDR3 DNA is TGTGCCAGCTCACCACCGGACAGGGGGCGGACGCAGTATTTT.

This sequence joins TRBV6-2 or TRBV6-3 and TRBJ2-5; no definite D call. The CDR3 runs to 16 residues. Between the trimmed V and J ends, which lost 6 bases and 5 bases, there was a span of 22 bases. Germline CDR1 and CDR2: MNHEY and SVGEGT. The CDR3 nucleotides read TGTGCCAGCAGCCCAGTCTCCGGACGGATACGGGAGACCCAGTACTTC. Translation gives CASSPVSGRIRETQYF.

This clonotype was seen only a few times. The chain joins TRBV4-3 to TRBJ2-1; D not certain. V dropped 4 bases and J dropped 7 bases, with 11 bases sitting between them. Germline V lookup: CDR1 LGHNA, CDR2 YSLEER. CDR3 size: 13 residues. The CDR3 region has the DNA TGCGCCAGCAGCCCCCTAAAGGAGAATGAGCAGTTCTTC. Protein: CASSPLKENEQFF.

The chain carries TRBV7-2 and TRBJ2-7; D possibly uses TRBD1 or TRBD2 (5 bases each). CDR1 SGHTA and CDR2 FQGNSA come from the germline V gene. V gave up 1 base and J gave up 3 bases, with 13 bases separating them. The CDR3 contains 15 residues. The CDR3 DNA reads TGTGCCAGCAGCTTAGAGCTGGGACGGGGCTACGAGCAGTACTTC. Its translation is CASSLELGRGYEQYF.

This clonotype has just a few counts. The chain combines TRBV5-1 with TRBJ1-1; maybe TRBD1 (5 bases). Trimming took off 0 bases at V and 5 bases at J, with 11 bases between the two ends. The V gene's germline CDR1 is SGHRS and CDR2 YFSETQ. CDR3 length: 14 amino acids. CDR3 in amino acids: CASSLVGVQTEAFF. The CDR3 coding sequence is TGCGCCAGCAGCTTGGTGGGGGTTCAAACTGAAGCTTTCTTT.

This clonotype was picked up many times. This CDR3 reads CASSATGVDSYGYTF. CDR3 nucleotide sequence: TGTGCCAGCAGCGCGACAGGGGTGGACTCCTATGGCTACACCTTC. The chain employs TRBV9 and TRBJ1-2; 8 nucleotides agree with TRBD1. The germline V gene has CDR1 SGDLS and CDR2 YYNGEE. V was pared by 3 bases and J by 4 bases, with 8 bases of the junction left unmatched. The CDR3 extends over 15 amino acids.

This clonotype was seen ten or more times. The chain has TRBV4-1 and TRBJ1-5, with D hard to call. Trimming cost V 1 base and J 6 bases, with 13 bases left between them. This CDR3 region has 15 residues. CDR1 is MGHRA and CDR2 is YSYEKL in the germline V gene. CDR3 region: CASSQGGMMSQPQHF. The CDR3 coding sequence is TGCGCCAGCAGCCAAGGGGGTATGATGAGTCAGCCCCAGCATTTT.

This clonotype was seen more than once but under ten times. This chain connects TRBV5-6 to TRBJ2-5; 7 bases map to TRBD2. The germline gives CDR1 SGHDT, CDR2 YYEEEE. Losses at the gene ends were 3 bases for V and 2 bases for J; bases not matched to a gene: 4. CDR3 size: 14 residues. CDR3 nucleotides: TGTGCCAGCAGCTCTCTAGCGGTTCAAGAGACCCAGTACTTC. Translation gives CASSSLAVQETQYF.

This clonotype was picked up a small number of times. DNA of the CDR3: TGTGCCAGCAGCTTAGTTGGTCCTCACACCGGGGAGCTGTTTTTT. Translated, it gives CASSLVGPHTGELFF. The chain links TRBV7-9 to TRBJ2-2; D gene unclear. The germline V gene has CDR1 SEHNR and CDR2 FQNEAQ (reference sequence). The CDR3 contains 15 residues. V was trimmed by 1 base and J by 3 bases, leaving 9 bases between them.

The chain is built from TRBV4-2 and TRBJ2-2; 8 bases map to TRBD1. The CDR3 is 17 amino acids. V was clipped by 0 bases and J by 5 bases; unmatched bases: 8. Germline V lookup: CDR1 LGHNA, CDR2 YNFKEQ. DNA of the CDR3: TGTGCCAGCAGCCAAGATGGCCAGGGGGCTGGTACCGGGGAGCTGTTTTTT. It translates to CASSQDGQGAGTGELFF.

The chain joins TRBV4-1 to TRBJ2-7; 8 bases map to TRBD1. Germline CDR1 MGHRA, CDR2 YSYEKL. With V trimmed by 0 bases and J by 6 bases, 10 bases remained unmatched. This CDR3 is built from 16 residues. CDR3 in amino acids: CASSQDQGTGSREQYF. CDR3 nucleotides: TGCGCCAGCAGCCAAGACCAAGGGACAGGATCCCGCGAGCAGTACTTC.

This clonotype was observed many times. The chain couples TRBV28 to TRBJ2-7; D perhaps matches TRBD1 (6 bases). This CDR3 is 13 amino acids long. CDR1 is MDHEN, CDR2 SYDVKM, per germline. The V end was cut by 6 bases, the J end by 1 base, with 10 bases between. The CDR3 loop is CASRLQGSYEQYV. CDR3 coding DNA: TGTGCCAGCAGGTTACAGGGTTCCTACGAGCAGTACGTC.

This clonotype has more than one count but fewer than ten. This chain links TRBV5-6 with TRBJ2-7; 9 bases agree with TRBD1. Trimming removed 3 bases from V and 4 bases from J; junction bases left unmatched: 5. CDR1 is SGHDT, CDR2 YYEEEE, per germline. This CDR3 contains 14 residues. The CDR3 spells CASSWRTGAYEQYF. In DNA, the CDR3 is TGTGCCAGCAGCTGGAGGACAGGGGCTTACGAGCAGTACTTC.

The V gene is TRBV5-6, the J gene TRBJ2-7, with D maybe TRBD1 (5 bases). Trimming took off 1 base at V and 4 bases at J, with 6 bases between the two ends. The CDR3 runs to 12 residues. Germline V gene sequence: CDR1 SGHDT, CDR2 YYEEEE. The CDR3 loop reads CASSLRQYEQYV. The CDR3 DNA is TGTGCCAGCAGCTTGAGACAGTACGAGCAGTACGTC.

The V and J genes are TRBV6-2 or TRBV6-3 and TRBJ2-7, with unresolved D. Germline CDR1 reads MNHEY; CDR2 reads SVGEGT. The CDR3 sequence is 13 residues long. V was clipped by 1 base and J by 2 bases, with 6 bases between them. CDR3 DNA: TGTGCCAGCAGTTACTATTCCGCCTACGAGCAGTACGTC. Amino acids: CASSYYSAYEQYV.

V and J are TRBV5-1 and TRBJ2-5; tentatively, D is TRBD1 or TRBD2 (5 bases each). The CDR3 is made up of 14 amino acids. Germline loops: CDR1 SGHRS, CDR2 YFSETQ. V lost 4 bases, J lost 2 bases, and 12 bases lay in between. In DNA form, the CDR3 reads TGCGCCAGCAGCGCCCCGGGGCCTCAAGAGACCCAGTACTTC. Translating it yields CASSAPGPQETQYF.

This clonotype showed up just a few times. J is TRBJ1-4 and V is TRBV6-1; D might be TRBD1 (5 bases). The CDR3 sequence is 14 residues long. V was trimmed by 5 bases and J by 7 bases, leaving 14 bases between them. Germline V CDR1 and CDR2: MNHNS, SASEGT. The CDR3 is CASSLGPRSEKLFF. The CDR3 bases are TGTGCCAGCAGTCTGGGACCTCGTAGTGAAAAACTGTTTTTT.

This clonotype occurred a few times. The chain links TRBV12-3 or TRBV12-4 to TRBJ2-7; D possibly corresponds to TRBD2 (5 bases). V was pared by 3 bases and J by 7 bases, with 16 bases between. The length of the CDR3 is 14 residues. The CDR3 loop is CASSFGQDLVEQYF. DNA of the CDR3: TGTGCCAGCAGTTTTGGGCAGGACTTAGTGGAGCAGTACTTC.

This clonotype was observed at least ten times. The J gene is TRBJ1-2, the V gene TRBV5-1; D perhaps matches TRBD1 (5 bases). Trimming took off 0 bases at V and 8 bases at J, with 17 bases between the two ends. This CDR3 region has 15 residues. Germline V gene lookup returns CDR1 SGHRS and CDR2 YFSETQ. The CDR3 reads CASSLGDPGPSGYTF. CDR3 coding DNA: TGCGCCAGCAGCTTGGGGGACCCGGGACCCTCGGGCTACACCTTC.

This clonotype occurred a few times. CDR3 sequence: CASSLLLNNEQFF. The CDR3 DNA sequence: TGTGCCAGCAGCTTATTACTCAACAATGAGCAGTTCTTC. V and J are TRBV7-3 and TRBJ2-1; no reliable D call. CDR1 is SGHTA and CDR2 is FQGTGA in the germline V gene. Trimming stripped 2 bases from V and 5 bases from J, with 7 bases between. This CDR3 has 13 residues.

Only a few counts were recorded for this clonotype. The chain couples TRBV10-2 to TRBJ1-1, with D possibly matching TRBD1 (6 bases). This CDR3 is 12 amino acids long. CDR1 and CDR2 (germline): WSHSY, SAAADI. The V and J ends lost 6 bases and 1 base respectively, with 6 bases between them. CDR3 nucleotides: TGCGCCAGCAGACAGGGGAACACTGAAGCTTTCTTT. Amino acid sequence: CASRQGNTEAFF.

This clonotype was counted a few times. This sequence joins TRBV5-1 and TRBJ1-5; 10 positions agree with TRBD1. In germline, CDR1 is SGHRS, CDR2 YFSETQ. CDR3 length: 14 amino acids. The V gene end was trimmed by 7 bases and the J gene end by 6 bases; junction bases not matched to a gene: 7. CDR3 amino acids: CASSTGGLGQPQHF. The CDR3 DNA follows: TGCGCCAGCTCGACAGGGGGCTTAGGTCAGCCCCAGCATTTT.

This clonotype occurred many times. V gene TRBV3-1 combines with J gene TRBJ2-2; D is perhaps TRBD2 (6 bases). This CDR3 has 15 amino acids. V dropped 4 bases and J dropped 1 base, with 10 bases sitting between them. Germline CDR1 and CDR2: LGHDT and YNNKEL (reference sequence). CDR3 loop: CASSPRLVNTGELFF. In DNA, the CDR3 is TGTGCCAGCAGCCCCCGACTAGTGAACACCGGGGAGCTGTTTTTT. Combining the CDR3 with reference TRBV3-1 and TRBJ2-2 gives the whole variable domain DTAVSQTPKYLVTQMGNDKSIKCEQNLGHDTMYWYKQDSKKFLKIMFSYNNKELIINETVPNRFSPKSPDKAHLNLHINSLELGDSAVYFCASSPRLVNTGELFFGEGSRLTVL.